The entry below gives a single TCR beta chain sequence along with its context. Its antigen is unidentified. The record originates from a study of a mutant IDH1 vaccine in newly diagnosed glioma. The overall study: Averaging around 40 years of age, treated patients were around 60% male and around 40% female. Before enrollment, patients got radiotherapy alone, temozolomide alone, or mostly the combination. Findings and limits, study-wide: Pseudoprogression apparently tracked independently of changes in top peripheral T cell clonotypes.

The assay was immunoSEQ multiplex PCR, and TCRdb's table has in-frame clones only and misses some. The table lists roughly 50,000 clones, approximately 79% of them singletons. Germline V gene sequence: CDR1 SGHRS, CDR2 YFSETQ. The CDR3 extends over 15 amino acids. V was cut by 0 bases and J by 1 base, with 11 bases left in between. This sample's time point: week 35, safety follow-up. Topical imiquimod was applied with each vaccine dose, which held 300 ug of mutant IDH1 20-mer peptide. The chain employs TRBV5-1 and TRBJ2-7; TRBD1 might be the D (6 bases). The TCR was taken from a man aged 40-49 years with glioma. The sequencing used PBMCs, collected from a glioma patient whose treatment included an IDH1 peptide vaccine. The chain's CDR3 is CASSLVPDSSYEQYF. CDR3 coding DNA: TGCGCCAGCAGCTTGGTCCCGGACAGTTCCTACGAGCAGTACTTC.